This T cell receptor beta chain appears in the sequencing data of a study of blood T cell repertoires in COVID-19. Study-level information: Acute-phase and convalescent COVID-19 samples originated in the United States, Italy and Spain. PBMCs, B-cell-depleted T cells, or T cells provided the cDNA or gDNA that made up the material.

The CDR3 loop spans 17 amino acids. The ends lost 0 bases at V and 3 bases at J; junction bases unmatched: 8. Germline V gene lookup returns CDR1 SGHDT and CDR2 YYEEEE. Original data processing: Estimates of nucleated cell counts were drawn from the amplification of reference gene primers. TCRdb keeps only in-frame clones here, not all; method: immunoSEQ multiplex PCR. The V and J calls and clone size were taken over from that table, and D and trimming were inferred from the DNA. The sample has around 250,000 clones; more than 75% are singletons. The sequence derives from a man older than 75 with acute or convalescent COVID-19. Sequenced material: peripheral blood. V is TRBV5-6 and J is TRBJ1-4, with 7 bases that match TRBD1. CDR3 loop: CASSLARGVASNEKLFF. CDR3 DNA: TGTGCCAGCAGCTTGGCCAGGGGGGTCGCTTCTAATGAAAAACTGTTTTTT.